This T cell receptor beta chain was recorded in a study of OX40 agonist ivuxolimab in advanced cancers. Findings of the study overall: At 0.1 to 3.0 mg/kg, clonal expansion of CD4+ and CD8+ blood T cells had occurred by week 6.

Trimming left V 1 base short and J 5 bases short, with 2 bases between. The germline gives CDR1 SGHTA, CDR2 FQGNSA. CDR3 size: 11 residues. Sequenced by immunoSEQ multiplex PCR; TCRdb stores in-frame clones only, minus some. This sample yields 53,000 or so clones, of which around 77% are seen a single time; around 2% belongs to the top ten. Of note for this clone: Its specificity is unknown.

This receptor was taken from an adult with an advanced solid tumor such as melanoma, head and neck, liver or kidney cancer. The rearrangement joins TRBV7-2 to TRBJ2-5, with unresolved D. Sequences were derived from CD4+ or CD8+ T cells sorted from blood, sampled in a trial of the OX40 agonist ivuxolimab. This CDR3 reads CASSLVETQYF. The DNA for the CDR3 is TGTGCCAGCAGCTTAGTTGAGACCCAGTACTTC.